Listed below are T cell receptor beta chains from one sample, sequenced in a study of blood T cell repertoires in COVID-19. The method was immunoSEQ multiplex PCR; TCRdb's version includes in-frame clones alone and lacks a portion of them. The data show about 160,000 clones, 70% to 85% seen once. Material for sequencing was peripheral blood. The receptors stem from a woman aged 80 or over with acute or convalescent COVID-19. Both conserved end residues are part of each CDR3. The order of the fields is V gene, J gene, CDR3 protein.

V gene: TRBV24-1
J gene: TRBJ1-2
CDR3 protein: CATSDSDRPYGYTF

V gene: TRBV19
J gene: TRBJ1-5
CDR3 protein: CASSIGAQGAYQPQHF

V gene: TRBV30
J gene: TRBJ2-7
CDR3 protein: CAWRDRTYEQYF

V gene: TRBV5-5
J gene: TRBJ2-7
CDR3 protein: CASSLERRTGGDEQYF

V gene: TRBV5-1
J gene: TRBJ2-3
CDR3 protein: CASSHGDRGVTDTQYF

V gene: TRBV20-1
J gene: TRBJ2-1
CDR3 protein: CSASLSGVGNEQFF

V gene: TRBV19
J gene: TRBJ2-5
CDR3 protein: CATLAGRAPGETQYF

V gene: TRBV5-6
J gene: TRBJ1-1
CDR3 protein: CASSSGTLSEAFF

V gene: TRBV21-1
J gene: TRBJ1-6
CDR3 protein: CASSKGGTGRSPLHF

V gene: TRBV20-1
J gene: TRBJ1-1
CDR3 protein: CSAPRGTGLNF

V gene: TRBV10-3
J gene: TRBJ1-4
CDR3 protein: CAISAGSTTNEKLFF

V gene: TRBV24-1
J gene: TRBJ1-5
CDR3 protein: CATSGRANQPQHF

V gene: TRBV5-1
J gene: TRBJ2-5
CDR3 protein: CASSISQETQYF

V gene: TRBV18
J gene: TRBJ2-1
CDR3 protein: CASSPTSGSGSRNEQFF

V gene: TRBV6-5
J gene: TRBJ2-7
CDR3 protein: CASRSQGSIYEQYF

V gene: TRBV6-5
J gene: TRBJ2-6
CDR3 protein: CASSLRNSGANVLTF

V gene: TRBV11-2
J gene: TRBJ2-5
CDR3 protein: CASSPSLEETQYF

V gene: TRBV27
J gene: TRBJ2-1
CDR3 protein: CASSPGQGKFF

V gene: TRBV5-4
J gene: TRBJ2-5
CDR3 protein: CASSSSTGGGETQYF

V gene: TRBV6-5
J gene: TRBJ1-2
CDR3 protein: CASSPLLEGGYTF

V gene: TRBV10-3
J gene: TRBJ1-2
CDR3 protein: CAISESPGQYGYTF

V gene: TRBV9
J gene: TRBJ2-5
CDR3 protein: CASSVEGGRETQYF

V gene: TRBV6-1
J gene: TRBJ1-5
CDR3 protein: CASSERSNRGLGNQPQHF

V gene: TRBV12-3/TRBV12-4
J gene: TRBJ1-2
CDR3 protein: CASSADRVGYTF

V gene: TRBV25-1
J gene: TRBJ2-3
CDR3 protein: CASSEFGQSLQYF

V gene: TRBV7-2
J gene: TRBJ1-1
CDR3 protein: CASSLAQRTGTEAFF

V gene: TRBV12-3/TRBV12-4
J gene: TRBJ2-4
CDR3 protein: CASKPRTSGRADF

V gene: TRBV6-5
J gene: TRBJ1-1
CDR3 protein: CASEGLQGASGEAFF

V gene: TRBV27
J gene: TRBJ2-7
CDR3 protein: CASSLHGGFTYEQYF

V gene: TRBV6-5
J gene: TRBJ1-1
CDR3 protein: CASSSKGGDTEAFF

V gene: TRBV6-2/TRBV6-3
J gene: TRBJ2-1
CDR3 protein: CASSTLTGGRTFF

V gene: TRBV5-1
J gene: TRBJ1-1
CDR3 protein: CASSPDRTNTEAFF

V gene: TRBV7-9
J gene: TRBJ2-5
CDR3 protein: CASSLLLPGSQETQYF

V gene: TRBV7-8
J gene: TRBJ1-5
CDR3 protein: CASSGEGGSSNQPQHF

V gene: TRBV27
J gene: TRBJ1-2
CDR3 protein: CASSSTGQGAGGYTF

V gene: TRBV5-6
J gene: TRBJ1-2
CDR3 protein: CASSLGRGEKYGYTF

V gene: TRBV15
J gene: TRBJ1-4
CDR3 protein: CATSRDPRGKLFF

V gene: TRBV5-8
J gene: TRBJ1-5
CDR3 protein: CASSSRGSGSNQPQHF

V gene: TRBV6-5
J gene: TRBJ2-3
CDR3 protein: CASRGGDQVGYTQYF